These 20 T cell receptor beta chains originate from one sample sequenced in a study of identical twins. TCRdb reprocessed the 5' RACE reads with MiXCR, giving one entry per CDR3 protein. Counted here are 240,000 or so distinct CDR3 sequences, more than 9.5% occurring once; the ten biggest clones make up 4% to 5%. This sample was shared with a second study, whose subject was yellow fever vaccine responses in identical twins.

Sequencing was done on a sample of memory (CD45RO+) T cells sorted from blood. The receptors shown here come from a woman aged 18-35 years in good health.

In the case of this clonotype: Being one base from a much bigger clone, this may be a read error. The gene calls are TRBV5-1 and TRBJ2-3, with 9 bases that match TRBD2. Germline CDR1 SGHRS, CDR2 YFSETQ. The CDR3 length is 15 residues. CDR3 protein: CAGSLLAGGTDTQYF. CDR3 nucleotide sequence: TGCGCCGGCAGCTTGTTAGCGGGAGGCACAGATACGCAGTATTTT.

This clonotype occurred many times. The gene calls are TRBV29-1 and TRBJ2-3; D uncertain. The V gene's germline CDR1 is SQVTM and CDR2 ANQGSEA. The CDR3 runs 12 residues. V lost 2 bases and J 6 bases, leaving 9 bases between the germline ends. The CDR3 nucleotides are TGCAGCGTTGAATGGGCACCCGATACGCAGTATTTT. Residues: CSVEWAPDTQYF.

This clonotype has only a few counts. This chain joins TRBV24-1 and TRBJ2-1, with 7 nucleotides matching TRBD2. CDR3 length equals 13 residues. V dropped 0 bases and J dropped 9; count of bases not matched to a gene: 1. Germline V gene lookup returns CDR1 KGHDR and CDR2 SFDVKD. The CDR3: CATSDLASGEQFF. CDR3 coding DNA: TGTGCCACCAGTGATTTGGCTAGCGGTGAGCAGTTCTTC.

CDR3 loop: CASSRPGTVDTQYF. CDR3 nucleotide sequence: TGTGCCAGCAGCCGTCCAGGGACAGTAGATACGCAGTATTTT. This chain connects TRBV3-1 to TRBJ2-3; 7 nucleotides align to TRBD1. This CDR3 is built from 14 residues. Per the germline V gene, CDR1 is LGHDT and CDR2 is YNNKEL (reference sequence). Losses at the gene ends were 4 bases for V and 5 bases for J; bases not matched to a gene: 6.

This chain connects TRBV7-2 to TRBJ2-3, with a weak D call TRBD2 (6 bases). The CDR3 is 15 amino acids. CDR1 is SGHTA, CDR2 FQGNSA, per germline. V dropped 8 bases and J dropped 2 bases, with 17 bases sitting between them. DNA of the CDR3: TGTGCCAGCGACTTAGCGGAGGGGATCACAGATACGCAGTATTTT. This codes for CASDLAEGITDTQYF.

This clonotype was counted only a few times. This CDR3 is CASSLLPTGDTQYF. The CDR3 DNA reads TGTGCCAGCAGCTTACTTCCGACAGGAGATACGCAGTATTTT. The chain uses TRBV7-3 and TRBJ2-3, with D possibly TRBD1 on 6 matching bases. The CDR3 consists of 14 residues. Germline CDR1 and CDR2: SGHTA and FQGTGA. The V and J ends lost 2 bases and 5 bases respectively, with 11 bases between them. Complete variable domain (other parts from reference TRBV7-3 and TRBJ2-3): GAGVSQTPSNKVTEKGKYVELRCDPISGHTALYWYRQSLGQGPEFLIYFQGTGAADDSGLPNDRFFAVRPEGSVSTLKIQRTERGDSAVYLCASSLLPTGDTQYFGPGTRLTVL.

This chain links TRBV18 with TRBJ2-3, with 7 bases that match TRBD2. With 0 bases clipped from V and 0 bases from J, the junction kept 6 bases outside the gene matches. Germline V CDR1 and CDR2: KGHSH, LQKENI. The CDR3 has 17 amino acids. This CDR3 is CASSPPGLLTSTDTQYF. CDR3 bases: TGTGCCAGCTCACCACCGGGACTACTGACTAGCACAGATACGCAGTATTTT.

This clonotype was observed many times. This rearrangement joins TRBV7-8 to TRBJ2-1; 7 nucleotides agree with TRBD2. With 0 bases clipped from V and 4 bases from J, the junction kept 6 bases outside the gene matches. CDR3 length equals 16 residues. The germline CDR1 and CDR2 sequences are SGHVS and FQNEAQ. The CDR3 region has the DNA TGTGCCAGCAGCTTAGCCGGGACGGGGGGTTACAATGAGCAGTTCTTC. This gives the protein CASSLAGTGGYNEQFF.

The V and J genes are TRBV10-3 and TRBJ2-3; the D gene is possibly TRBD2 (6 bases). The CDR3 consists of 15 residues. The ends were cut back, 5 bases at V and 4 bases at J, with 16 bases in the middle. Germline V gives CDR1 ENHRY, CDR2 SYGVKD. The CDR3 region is CAISPRGSDADTQYF. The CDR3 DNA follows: TGTGCCATCAGTCCGCGGGGCAGTGATGCAGATACGCAGTATTTT.

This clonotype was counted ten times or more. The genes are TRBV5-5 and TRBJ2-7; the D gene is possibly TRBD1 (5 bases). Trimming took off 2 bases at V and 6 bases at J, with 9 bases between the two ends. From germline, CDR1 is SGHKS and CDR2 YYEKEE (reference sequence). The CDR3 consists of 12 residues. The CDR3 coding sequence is TGTGCCAGCAGCTTCTCAGGGTCCGAGCAGTACTTC. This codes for CASSFSGSEQYF.

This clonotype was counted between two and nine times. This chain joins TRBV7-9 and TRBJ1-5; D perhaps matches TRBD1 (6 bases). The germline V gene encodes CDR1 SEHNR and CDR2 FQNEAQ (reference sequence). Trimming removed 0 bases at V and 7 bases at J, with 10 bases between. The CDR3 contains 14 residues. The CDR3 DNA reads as TGTGCCAGCAGCTTAGCGGGGGCGCAACAGCCCCAGCATTTT. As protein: CASSLAGAQQPQHF.

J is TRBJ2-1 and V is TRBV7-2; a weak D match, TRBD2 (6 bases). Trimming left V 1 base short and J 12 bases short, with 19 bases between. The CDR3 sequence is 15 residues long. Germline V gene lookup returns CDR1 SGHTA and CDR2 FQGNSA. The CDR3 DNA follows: TGTGCCAGCAGCTTAGGGCTAGCACAGCGGGCTTGGCAGTTCTTC. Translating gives CASSLGLAQRAWQFF.

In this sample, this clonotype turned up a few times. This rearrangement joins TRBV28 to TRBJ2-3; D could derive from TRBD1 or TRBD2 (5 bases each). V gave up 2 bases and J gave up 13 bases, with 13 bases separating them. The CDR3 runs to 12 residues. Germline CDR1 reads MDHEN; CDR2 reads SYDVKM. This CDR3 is CASSLRSGTKYF. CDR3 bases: TGTGCCAGCAGTTTACGGTCTGGGACGAAGTATTTT.

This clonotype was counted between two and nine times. The CDR3 nucleotides read TGTGCCAGCAGCCCCGACGTGCTAGCAGCATACAATGAGCAGTTCTTC. It codes for CASSPDVLAAYNEQFF. J is TRBJ2-1 and V is TRBV7-2; TRBD2 might be the D (5 bases). The CDR3 contains 16 residues. Germline loops: CDR1 SGHTA, CDR2 FQGNSA. Trimming pared 5 bases from V and 4 bases from J, leaving 18 bases between.

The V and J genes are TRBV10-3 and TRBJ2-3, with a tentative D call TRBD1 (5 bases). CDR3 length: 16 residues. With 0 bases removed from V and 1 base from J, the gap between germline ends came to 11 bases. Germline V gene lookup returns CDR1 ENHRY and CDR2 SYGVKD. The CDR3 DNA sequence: TGTGCCATCAGTGAGTCAACAGGCCCGGGCACAGATACGCAGTATTTT. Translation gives CAISESTGPGTDTQYF.

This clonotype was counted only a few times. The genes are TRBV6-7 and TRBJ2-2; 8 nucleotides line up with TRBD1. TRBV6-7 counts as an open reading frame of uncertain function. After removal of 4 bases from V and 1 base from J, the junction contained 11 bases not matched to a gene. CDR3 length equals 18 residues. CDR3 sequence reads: CASSWRDRFIGNTGELFF. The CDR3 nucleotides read TGTGCCAGCAGTTGGCGGGACAGGTTTATTGGGAACACCGGGGAGCTGTTTTTT.

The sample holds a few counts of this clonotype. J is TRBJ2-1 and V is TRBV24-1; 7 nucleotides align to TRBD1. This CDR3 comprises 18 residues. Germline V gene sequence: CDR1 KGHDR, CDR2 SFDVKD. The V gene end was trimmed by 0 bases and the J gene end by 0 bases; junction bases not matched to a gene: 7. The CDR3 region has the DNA TGTGCCACCAGTGATTTGAGGGCGGCAGGGGGCTCCTACAATGAGCAGTTCTTC. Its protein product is CATSDLRAAGGSYNEQFF.

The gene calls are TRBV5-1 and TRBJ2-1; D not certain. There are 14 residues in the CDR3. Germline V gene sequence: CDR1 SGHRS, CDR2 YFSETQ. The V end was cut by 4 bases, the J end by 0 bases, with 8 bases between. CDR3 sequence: CASSIPSSYNEQFF. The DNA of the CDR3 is TGCGCCAGCAGCATCCCTAGCTCCTACAATGAGCAGTTCTTC.

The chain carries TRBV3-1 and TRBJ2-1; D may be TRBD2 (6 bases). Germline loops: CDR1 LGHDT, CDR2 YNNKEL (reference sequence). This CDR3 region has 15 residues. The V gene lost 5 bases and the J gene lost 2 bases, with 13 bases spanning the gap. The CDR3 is CASSATRSAYNEQFF. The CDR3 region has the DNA TGTGCCAGCAGCGCGACTAGGTCCGCCTACAATGAGCAGTTCTTC.

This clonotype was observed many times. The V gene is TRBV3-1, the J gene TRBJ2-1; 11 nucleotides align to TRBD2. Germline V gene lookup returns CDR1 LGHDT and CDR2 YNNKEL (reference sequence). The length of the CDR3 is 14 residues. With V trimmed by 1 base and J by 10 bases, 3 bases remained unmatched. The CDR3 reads CASSQGPSGGEQFF. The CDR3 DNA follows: TGTGCCAGCAGCCAAGGACCTAGCGGGGGGGAGCAGTTCTTC.